A single sample is the source of the 6 T cell receptor beta chains below, sequenced in a study of a mutant IDH1 vaccine in newly diagnosed glioma. The time point here: week 5, during vaccination. Every vaccination contained 300 ug of the mutant IDH1 20-mer peptide and was paired with topical imiquimod. Libraries were prepared by immunoSEQ multiplex PCR; TCRdb keeps only in-frame clonotypes and omits some of them. The table includes more than 40,000 clones, over 75% detected once. These receptors have no known antigen. The starting material was PBMCs, obtained from a glioma patient whose treatment included an IDH1 peptide vaccine. Source of these receptors: a woman in her 40s with glioma.

The chain carries TRBV7-8 and TRBJ2-3; tentative D call: TRBD1 (5 bases). V was shortened by 3 bases and J by 3 bases, with 13 bases between the two germline ends. The germline V gene has CDR1 SGHVS and CDR2 FQNEAQ. This CDR3 spans 15 amino acids. The DNA of the CDR3 is TGTGCCAGCAGCTTCCGCACAGGTACGACAGATACGCAGTATTTT. Its protein product is CASSFRTGTTDTQYF.

The CDR3 coding sequence is TGTGCCAGCAGCGTTGAAGGGGGCGGAACTGAAGCTTTCTTT. The encoded protein is CASSVEGGGTEAFF. The gene calls are TRBV7-2 and TRBJ1-1; 7 positions match TRBD1. Germline V lookup: CDR1 SGHTA, CDR2 FQGNSA. The CDR3 runs 14 residues. Trimming removed 5 bases from V and 5 bases from J; junction bases left unmatched: 8. Together with reference TRBV7-2 and TRBJ1-1, the CDR3 gives the full variable domain: GAGVSQSPSNKVTEKGKDVELRCDPISGHTALYWYRQSLGQGLEFLIYFQGNSAPDKSGLPSDRFSAERTGGSVSTLTIQRTQQEDSAVYLCASSVEGGGTEAFFGQGTRLTVV.

J is TRBJ2-5 and V is TRBV5-1, with 13 bases matching TRBD2. CDR1 and CDR2 (germline): SGHRS, YFSETQ. The ends lost 4 bases at V and 5 bases at J; junction bases unmatched: 11. The CDR3 has 17 residues. CDR3 sequence reads: CASSPMTSGGPGETQYF. For the CDR3, the DNA is TGCGCCAGCAGCCCGATGACTAGCGGGGGGCCGGGGGAGACCCAGTACTTC. The variable domain in full, completed from reference TRBV5-1 and TRBJ2-5, reads KAGVTQTPRYLIKTRGQQVTLSCSPISGHRSVSWYQQTPGQGLQFLFEYFSETQRNKGNFPGRFSGRQFSNSRSEMNVSTLELGDSALYLCASSPMTSGGPGETQYFGPGTRLLVL.

This chain joins TRBV29-1 and TRBJ2-5, with 9 bases fitting TRBD1. Looked up from germline, CDR1 is SQVTM and CDR2 is ANQGSEA. The V segment lost 3 bases and the J segment 5 bases; nucleotides outside the gene matches: 1. This CDR3 region has 12 residues. As DNA, the CDR3 is TGCAGCGTTGAGGGGACAGGGGAGACCCAGTACTTC. This translates into CSVEGTGETQYF.

This sequence joins TRBV15 and TRBJ2-2; D possibly corresponds to TRBD1 (6 bases). The length of the CDR3 is 16 residues. Germline CDR1 LNHNV, CDR2 YYDKDF (reference sequence). Trimming took 5 bases from V and 2 from J, leaving 15 bases between them. The CDR3 coding sequence is TGTGCCACCAGCGGTTTTCGGGACATCAACACCGGGGAGCTGTTTTTT. It translates to CATSGFRDINTGELFF.

The gene calls are TRBV5-1 and TRBJ1-3; D unresolved. Germline CDR1 and CDR2: SGHRS and YFSETQ. There are 16 residues in the CDR3. Trimming cost V 1 base and J 0 bases, with 11 bases left between them. CDR3: CASSLMEPLSGNTIYF. Here the CDR3 DNA reads TGCGCCAGCAGCTTGATGGAGCCACTCTCTGGAAACACCATATATTTT.